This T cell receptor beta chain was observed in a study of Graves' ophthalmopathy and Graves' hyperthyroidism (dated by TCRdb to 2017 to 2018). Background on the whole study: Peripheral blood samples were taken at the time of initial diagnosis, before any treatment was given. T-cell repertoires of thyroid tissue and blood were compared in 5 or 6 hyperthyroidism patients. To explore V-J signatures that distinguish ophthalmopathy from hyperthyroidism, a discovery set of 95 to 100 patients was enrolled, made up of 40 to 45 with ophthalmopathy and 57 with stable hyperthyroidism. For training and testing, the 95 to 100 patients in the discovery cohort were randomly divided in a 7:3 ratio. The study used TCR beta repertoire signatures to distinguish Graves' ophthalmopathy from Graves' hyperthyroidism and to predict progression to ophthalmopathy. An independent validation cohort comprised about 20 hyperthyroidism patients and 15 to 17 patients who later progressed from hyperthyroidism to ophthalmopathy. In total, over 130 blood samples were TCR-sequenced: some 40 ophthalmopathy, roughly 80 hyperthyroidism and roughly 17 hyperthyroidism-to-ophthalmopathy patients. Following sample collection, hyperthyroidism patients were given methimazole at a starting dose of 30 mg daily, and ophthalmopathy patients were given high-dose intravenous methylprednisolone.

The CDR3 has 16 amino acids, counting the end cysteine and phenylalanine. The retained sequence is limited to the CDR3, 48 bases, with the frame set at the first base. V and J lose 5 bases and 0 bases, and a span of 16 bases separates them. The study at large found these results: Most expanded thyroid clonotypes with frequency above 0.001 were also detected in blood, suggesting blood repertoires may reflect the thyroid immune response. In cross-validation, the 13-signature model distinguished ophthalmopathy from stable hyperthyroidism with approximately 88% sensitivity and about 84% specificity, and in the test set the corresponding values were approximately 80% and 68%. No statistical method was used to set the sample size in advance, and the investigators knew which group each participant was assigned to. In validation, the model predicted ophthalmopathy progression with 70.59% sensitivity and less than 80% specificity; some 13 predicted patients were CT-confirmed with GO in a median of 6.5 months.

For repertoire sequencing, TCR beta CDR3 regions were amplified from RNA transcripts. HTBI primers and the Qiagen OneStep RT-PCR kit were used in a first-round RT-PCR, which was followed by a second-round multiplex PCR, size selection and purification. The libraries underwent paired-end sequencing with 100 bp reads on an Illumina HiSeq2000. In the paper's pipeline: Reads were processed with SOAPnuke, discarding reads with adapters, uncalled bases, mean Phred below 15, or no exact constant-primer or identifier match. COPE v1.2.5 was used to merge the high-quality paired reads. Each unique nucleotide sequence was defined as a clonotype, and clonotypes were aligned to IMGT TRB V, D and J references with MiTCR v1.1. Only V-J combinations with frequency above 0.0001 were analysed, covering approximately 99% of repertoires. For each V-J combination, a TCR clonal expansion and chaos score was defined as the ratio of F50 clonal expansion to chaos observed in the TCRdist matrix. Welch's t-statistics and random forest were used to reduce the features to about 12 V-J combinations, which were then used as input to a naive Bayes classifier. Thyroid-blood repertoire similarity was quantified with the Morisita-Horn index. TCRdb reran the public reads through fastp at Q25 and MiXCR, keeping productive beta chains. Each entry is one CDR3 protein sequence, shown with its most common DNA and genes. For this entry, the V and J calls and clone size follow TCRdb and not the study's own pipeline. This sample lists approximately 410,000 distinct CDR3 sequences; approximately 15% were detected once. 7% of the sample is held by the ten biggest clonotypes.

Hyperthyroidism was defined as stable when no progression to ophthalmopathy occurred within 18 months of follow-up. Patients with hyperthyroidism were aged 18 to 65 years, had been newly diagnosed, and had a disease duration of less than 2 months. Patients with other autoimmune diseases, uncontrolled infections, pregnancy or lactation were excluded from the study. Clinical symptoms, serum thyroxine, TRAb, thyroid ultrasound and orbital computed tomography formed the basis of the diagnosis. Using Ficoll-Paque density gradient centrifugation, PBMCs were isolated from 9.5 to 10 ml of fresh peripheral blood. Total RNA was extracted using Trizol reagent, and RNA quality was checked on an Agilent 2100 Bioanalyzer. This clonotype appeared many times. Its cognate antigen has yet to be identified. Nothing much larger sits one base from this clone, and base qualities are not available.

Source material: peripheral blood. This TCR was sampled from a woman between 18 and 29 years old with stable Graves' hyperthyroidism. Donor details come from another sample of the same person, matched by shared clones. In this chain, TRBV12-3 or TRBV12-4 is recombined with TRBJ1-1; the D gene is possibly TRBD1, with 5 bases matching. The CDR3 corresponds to CASSNPSRTLNTEAFF. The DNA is TGTGCCAGCAGTAACCCCTCCAGGACACTGAACACTGAAGCTTTCTTT.